Listed below are T cell receptor beta chains from one sample, sequenced in a study of T cell clonotyping in hematopoietic cell transplantation. Assay used: immunoSEQ multiplex PCR; TCRdb lists only in-frame clones, some missing. The table has some 16,000 clones, just over 90% seen once. The sample here was peripheral blood mononuclear cells, taken before stem cell transplant. Receptor source: a man between 18 and 29 years old with biphenotypic leukemia. Some clones in this sample may be carry-over from other donors' samples. Each CDR3 is given with its conserved first and last residue. The order of the fields is D gene, J gene, V gene, clone size, CDR3 DNA, CDR3 protein. A D gene is named only where the DNA matches it firmly. Where a row states a size, it is once, few, many or the class of an expanded clone; other rows omit it.

.,TRBJ1-6,TRBV30,.,TGTGCCCAAAGGCGGGACGGGGATAATTCACCCCTCCACTTT,CAQRRDGDNSPLHF
.,TRBJ1-2,TRBV29-1,.,TGCAGCGTTTCTACCGAGAAAGGCTACACCTTC,CSVSTEKGYTF
.,TRBJ2-7,TRBV28,.,TGTGCCAGCAGTACATACGAGCAGTACTTC,CASSTYEQYF
.,TRBJ1-2,TRBV4-1,.,TGCGCCAGCAGCCAAGAGGGGGGAGAGCACTATGGCTACACCTTC,CASSQEGGEHYGYTF
.,TRBJ2-7,TRBV7-3,.,TGTGCCAGCAGCTTAAGGGGAAGGGGGTACGAGCAGTACTTC,CASSLRGRGYEQYF
TRBD1,TRBJ2-4,TRBV5-1,.,TGCGCCAGCAGCTTAGGCCAGGGGGACAAAAACATTCAGTACTTC,CASSLGQGDKNIQYF
.,TRBJ2-7,TRBV2,.,TGTGCCAGCAGTGAGGGGGCAGACTACGAGCAGTACTTC,CASSEGADYEQYF
.,TRBJ2-5,TRBV25-1,.,TGTGCCAGCAGTCCGGGTCAAGAGACCCAGTACTTC,CASSPGQETQYF
.,TRBJ2-3,TRBV5-5,.,TGTGCCAGCAGCTTCACGGGAATGAGCACAGATACGCAGTATTTT,CASSFTGMSTDTQYF
.,TRBJ1-2,TRBV6-5,.,TGTGCCAGCAGTTACGCCTACAAAAGCGATGGCTACACCTTC,CASSYAYKSDGYTF
TRBD1,TRBJ2-7,TRBV5-1,.,TGCGCCAGCAGGATCCTCCAGGGGGTCTCCTACGAGCAGTACTTC,CASRILQGVSYEQYF
.,TRBJ2-2,TRBV5-1,.,TGCGCCAGCAGCTTGGGAAGCACCGGGGAGCTGTTTTTT,CASSLGSTGELFF
.,TRBJ1-2,TRBV30,.,TGTGCCTGGGTACAGGTTAACTATGGCTACACCTTC,CAWVQVNYGYTF
.,TRBJ1-6,TRBV6-5,.,TGTGCCAGCAGTAGAGGGTCGGGAGGCGGTTCACCCCTCCACTTT,CASSRGSGGGSPLHF
.,TRBJ2-5,TRBV9,once,TGTGCCAGCAGCGTAGAGGTGGGACAAGAGACCCAGTACTTC,CASSVEVGQETQYF
.,TRBJ2-7,TRBV5-1,.,TGCGCCAGCAGCCCTCATTGGGGGGGGGCCCACGAGCAGTACTTC,CASSPHWGGAHEQYF